This T cell receptor beta chain is drawn from a study of OX40 agonist ivuxolimab in advanced cancers. On the study more broadly: The study enrolled dose-escalation patients with hepatocellular carcinoma, melanoma, renal cell or head and neck cancer. Having had anti-PD-1, anti-PD-L1 or anti-CTLA-4 therapy before was allowed, and roughly 40% had some. One patient with hepatocellular carcinoma and two with cutaneous melanoma, three in all, had partial responses.

Sampling times: baseline, cycle 4 day 1, cycle 7 day 1. The V gene's germline CDR1 is GTSNPN and CDR2 SVGIG (reference sequence). The CDR3 runs to 14 residues. Trimming took 1 base from V and 4 from J, leaving 13 bases between them. In its sample, this clone was seen a few times. The protocol was immunoSEQ multiplex PCR, while the TCRdb copy is restricted to in-frame clones and leaves out a portion. The sample has some 81,000 clones, 80% to 90% seen once. Sequencing was performed on CD4+ or CD8+ T cells sorted from blood, taken in a trial of the OX40 agonist ivuxolimab. This TCR was recovered from an adult with an advanced solid tumor such as melanoma, head and neck, liver or kidney cancer. The rearrangement links TRBV30 to TRBJ1-1; D remains unclear. The DNA of the CDR3 is TGTGCCTGGAGTGACCTGGGGTTATCCACTGAAGCTTTCTTT. Translating gives CAWSDLGLSTEAFF.